This T cell receptor beta chain was captured in a study of cytomegalovirus exposure and HLA in healthy donors. Comment on this clone: The antigen is not known.

General study findings and limits: The authors considered a cluster of highly shared sequence variants likely to be a sequencing artifact.

CDR1 SQVTM and CDR2 ANQGSEA come from the germline V gene. This CDR3 contains 14 residues. V was pared by 7 bases and J by 4 bases, with 18 bases between. Vbeta (60) and Jbeta (13) primers were used in the PCR. Clones were read by immunoSEQ multiplex PCR, and TCRdb kept only the in-frame ones, dropping some. The table lists 200,000 to 250,000 clones, 70% of them singletons. The clonotype was recovered from a man aged 35 to 55 in good health and CMV-seropositive. Input material: PBMCs. The chain is built from TRBV29-1 and TRBJ2-3; D might be TRBD1 (5 bases). The CDR3, as DNA: TGCAGCGCCGCCAGGGCCCTGGGTTCAGATACGCAGTATTTT. Its translation is CSAARALGSDTQYF.